This entry concerns a single TCR beta chain. The sample comes from a study of CD8+ T cells in alopecia areata. Following RNA extraction, reverse transcription yielded cDNA that acted as the sequencing template. TCRdb keeps only in-frame clones here, not all; method: immunoSEQ multiplex PCR. The profile shows 110,000 to 150,000 clones, approximately 86% of them singletons. Germline V CDR1 and CDR2: SGHRS, YFSETQ. Trimming took 4 bases from V and 1 from J; bases not matched to a gene: 4. The CDR3 loop spans 15 amino acids. Treatment specified: oral pan-JAK inhibitor, 5-10 mg twice daily. The sample was CD8+ T cells sorted from blood, taken at week 4, from a patient treated with tofacitinib. The clonotype originates from a human donor with alopecia areata. The J gene is TRBJ2-5, the V gene TRBV5-1; 10 bases are a match to TRBD2. The CDR3 reads CASSLIAGGQETQYF. CDR3 coding DNA: TGCGCCAGCAGCCTCATAGCGGGAGGCCAAGAGACCCAGTACTTC.